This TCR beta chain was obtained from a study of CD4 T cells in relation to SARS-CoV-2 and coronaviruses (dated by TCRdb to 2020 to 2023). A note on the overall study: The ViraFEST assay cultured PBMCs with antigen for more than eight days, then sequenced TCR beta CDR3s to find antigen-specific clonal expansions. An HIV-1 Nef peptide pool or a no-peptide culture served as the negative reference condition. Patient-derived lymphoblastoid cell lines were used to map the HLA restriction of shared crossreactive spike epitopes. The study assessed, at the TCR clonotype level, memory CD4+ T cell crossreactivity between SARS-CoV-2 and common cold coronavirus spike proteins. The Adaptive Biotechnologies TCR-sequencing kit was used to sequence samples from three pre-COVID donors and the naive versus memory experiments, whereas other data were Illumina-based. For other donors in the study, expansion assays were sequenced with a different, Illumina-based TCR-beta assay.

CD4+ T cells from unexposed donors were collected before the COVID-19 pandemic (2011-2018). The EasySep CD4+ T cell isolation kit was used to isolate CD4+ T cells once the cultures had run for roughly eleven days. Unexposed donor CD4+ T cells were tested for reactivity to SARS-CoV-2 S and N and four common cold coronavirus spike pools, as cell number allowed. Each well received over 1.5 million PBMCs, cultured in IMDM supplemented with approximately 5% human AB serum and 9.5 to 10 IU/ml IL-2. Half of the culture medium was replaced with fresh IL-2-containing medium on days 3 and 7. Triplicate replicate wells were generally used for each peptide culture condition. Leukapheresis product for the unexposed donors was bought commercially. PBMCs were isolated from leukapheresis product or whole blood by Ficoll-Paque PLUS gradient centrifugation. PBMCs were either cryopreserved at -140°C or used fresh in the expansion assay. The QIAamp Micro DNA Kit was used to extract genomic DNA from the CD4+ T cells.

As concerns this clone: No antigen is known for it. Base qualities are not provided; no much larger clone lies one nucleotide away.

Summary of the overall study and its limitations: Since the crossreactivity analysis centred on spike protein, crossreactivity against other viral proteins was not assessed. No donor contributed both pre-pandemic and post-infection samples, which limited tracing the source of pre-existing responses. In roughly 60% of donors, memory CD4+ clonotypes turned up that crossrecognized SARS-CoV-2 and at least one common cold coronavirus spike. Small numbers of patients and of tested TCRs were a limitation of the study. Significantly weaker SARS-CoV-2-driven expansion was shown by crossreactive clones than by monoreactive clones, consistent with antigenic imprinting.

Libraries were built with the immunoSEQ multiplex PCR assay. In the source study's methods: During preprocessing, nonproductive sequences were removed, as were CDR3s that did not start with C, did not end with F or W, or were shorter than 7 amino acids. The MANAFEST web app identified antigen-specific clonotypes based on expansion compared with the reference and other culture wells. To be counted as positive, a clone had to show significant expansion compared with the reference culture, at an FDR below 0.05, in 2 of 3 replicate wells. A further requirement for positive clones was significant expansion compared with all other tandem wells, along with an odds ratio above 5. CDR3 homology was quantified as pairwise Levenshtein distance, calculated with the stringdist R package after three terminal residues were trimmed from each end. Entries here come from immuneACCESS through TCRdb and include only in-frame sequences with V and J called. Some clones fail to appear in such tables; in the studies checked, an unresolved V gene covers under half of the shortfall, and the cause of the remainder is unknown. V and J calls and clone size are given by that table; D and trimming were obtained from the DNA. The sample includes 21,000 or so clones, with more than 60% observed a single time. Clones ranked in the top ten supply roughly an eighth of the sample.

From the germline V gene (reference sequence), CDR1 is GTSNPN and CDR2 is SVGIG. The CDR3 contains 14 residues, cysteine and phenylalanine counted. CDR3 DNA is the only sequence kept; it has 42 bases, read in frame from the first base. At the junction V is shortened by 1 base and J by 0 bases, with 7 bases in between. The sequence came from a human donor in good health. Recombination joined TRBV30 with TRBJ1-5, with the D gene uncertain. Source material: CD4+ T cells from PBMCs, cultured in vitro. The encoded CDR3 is CAWSGQVSNQPQHF. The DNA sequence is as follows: TGTGCCTGGAGTGGCCAGGTTAGCAATCAGCCCCAGCATTTT.